This paragraph covers one T cell receptor beta chain sequence. What this receptor recognizes is not known. No clone much larger than this one lies a single base away; base qualities are absent. The immunoSEQ Assay, a bias-controlled multiplex PCR, was used to amplify TCRbeta CDR3 regions from genomic DNA. The authors' pipeline ran thus. The number of nucleated cells in each sample was estimated from the amplification of reference gene primers within the assay. Sequence reads were collapsed and filtered to measure the absolute abundance of every unique TCRbeta CDR3 rearrangement. For each sample, productive Simpson clonality was calculated as the square root of Simpson's diversity index over productive rearrangements. TCRdb's version of the immuneACCESS table is confined to in-frame rearrangements and falls short of the full clone set. An unresolved V gene accounts for under half of the shortfall where checked; the remainder is of unknown origin. Clone size and V and J calls were adopted from that table, with D and trimming inferred from the DNA. This sample gives around 29,000 clones in total; roughly 90% of them show up just once. The top ten clonotypes cover 14% of the sample.

The germline V gene (reference sequence) specifies LNHNV as CDR1 and YYDKDF as CDR2. V and J lose 1 base and 7 bases, and a span of 14 bases separates them. The CDR3 holds 15 amino acids from the cysteine to the phenylalanine. This entry keeps only the CDR3 DNA: 45 bases, framed from base 1. The data derive from a study of blood T cell repertoires in COVID-19 (dated by TCRdb to 2018 to 2020). In the study overall: Collaborator samples came from the United States, Italy and Spain and covered acute and convalescent phases of COVID-19. The dataset comprised deeply sampled blood TCRbeta repertoires from subjects exposed to, actively infected with, or recovered from COVID-19. The samples were drawn from the first 160 participants of the ongoing ImmuneRACE study and from under 1,500 subjects provided by 6 global collaborators. The prospective study material was composed of cDNA or gDNA derived from T cells, B-cell-depleted T cells, or PBMCs. Nearly every sample came with metadata listing a de-identified subject ID, COVID-19 status, age in years and sex. The repertoires were released in a freely available public database meant as a resource for research on the immune response to SARS-CoV-2. Where available, HLA class I and class II types were obtained from metadata supplied by the sample provider rather than from assay-based typing.

What the work shows at the level of the full study, not this receptor alone: The amount of clinical and demographic metadata varied by source and participant and was provided uncurated.

Collaborating institutions collected whole blood in K2EDTA tubes following their own protocols. For TCRbeta analysis, collaborators shipped samples in one of three forms: frozen whole blood, isolated PBMCs, or DNA extracted from either of those sample types. The sequencing sample was made of peripheral blood. The sequence came from a human donor with active COVID-19. The donor label of this sample is uncertain. The rearrangement combines TRBV15 with TRBJ2-1; matching of 7 bases hints at TRBD2 as the D gene. The CDR3 sequence is CATSRGDGGRNEQFF. The bases are TGTGCCACCAGCAGAGGGGACGGGGGGCGGAATGAGCAGTTCTTC. The CDR3 plus the reference TRBV15 and TRBJ2-1 genes for the other parts give the full variable domain: DAMVIQNPRYQVTQFGKPVTLSCSQTLNHNVMYWYQQKSSQAPKLLFHYYDKDFNNEADTPDNFQSRRPNTSFCFLDIRSPGLGDTAMYLCATSRGDGGRNEQFFGPGTRLTVL.